The T cell receptor beta chain described here comes from a study of T cell changes during pregnancy in multiple sclerosis. Germline V gene data show CDR1 as LNHDA and CDR2 as SQIVND (reference sequence). The CDR3 is 16 residues long. The ends were cut back, 1 base at V and 11 bases at J, with 21 bases in the middle. Using immunoSEQ multiplex PCR, the repertoire was profiled, and TCRdb retains in-frame clones only, with some absent. The profile covers some 28,000 clones, with 85% to 95% appearing a single time and 0.43% taken by the ten largest. This TCR was sampled from a female donor with multiple sclerosis, enrolled in a pregnancy study. V usage is TRBV19 and J usage is TRBJ1-5, with a weak D call TRBD1 (5 bases). The sequencing here drew on CD4+ T cells from peripheral blood mononuclear cells, taken after pregnancy. The CDR3 loop is CASSIGVGGASISQHF. The CDR3 region has the DNA TGTGCCAGTAGTATAGGGGTTGGAGGGGCTAGCATTTCCCAGCATTTT. Filled out from reference TRBV19 and TRBJ1-5, the complete variable domain reads DGGITQSPKYLFRKEGQNVTLSCEQNLNHDAMYWYRQDPGQGLRLIYYSQIVNDFQKGDIAEGYSVSREKKESFPLTVTSAQKNPTAFYLCASSIGVGGASISQHFGDGTRLSIL.